The clone carrying this T cell receptor (gamma chain) was counted many times. Its antigen remains unidentified. A far larger clone is just one base off, so this is likely a read error. Other DNA sequences within the sample encode an identical CDR3. This record comes from a study of γδ T cells in repeated Plasmodium falciparum infection. Turning to the study itself: Donors were malaria-exposed Malian children or age- and gender-matched Australian children.

Flow sorting of PBMC yielded separate Vgamma9/Vdelta2+ and Vdelta2-negative gammadelta T cell populations for bulk repertoire analysis. Each sorted gammadelta sample had TRG and TRD chains sequenced. TCRdb re-processed the multiplex PCR reads via CATT. This sample has roughly 32,000 gamma-chain clones, with 1.4% found just once. The germline CDR1 and CDR2 sequences are GITISATS and ISYDGTV (reference sequence). The CDR3 totals 13 residues. General study findings and limits: Vdelta2-negative gammadelta repertoires, largely Vdelta1+, seemingly showed infection-driven waves of new clonal selection. Compared with Australian children, Malian Vdelta2-negative repertoires seemed more clonal, less diverse, less shared.

This receptor was identified in a pool of human donors (malaria-infected and uninfected, not separated). Sequencing used gamma-delta T cells from blood. With the J gene uncalled, the V gene is TRGV9. In nucleotides, the CDR3 is TGTGCCTTGTGGGAGGTATCTTATTATAAGAAGCTCTTT. Translating gives CALWEVSYYKKLF.